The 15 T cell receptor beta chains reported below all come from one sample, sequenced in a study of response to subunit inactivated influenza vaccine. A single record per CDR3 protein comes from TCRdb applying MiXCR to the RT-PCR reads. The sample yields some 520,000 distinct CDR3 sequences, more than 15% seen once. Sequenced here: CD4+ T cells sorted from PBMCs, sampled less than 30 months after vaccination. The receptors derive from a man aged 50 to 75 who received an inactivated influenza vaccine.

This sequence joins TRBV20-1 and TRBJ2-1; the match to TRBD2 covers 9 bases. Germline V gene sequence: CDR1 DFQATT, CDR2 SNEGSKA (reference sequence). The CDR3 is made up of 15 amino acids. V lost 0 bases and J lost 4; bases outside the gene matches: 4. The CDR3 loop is CSAREREGGYNEQFF. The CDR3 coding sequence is TGCAGTGCTAGAGAGCGGGAGGGGGGATACAATGAGCAGTTCTTC.

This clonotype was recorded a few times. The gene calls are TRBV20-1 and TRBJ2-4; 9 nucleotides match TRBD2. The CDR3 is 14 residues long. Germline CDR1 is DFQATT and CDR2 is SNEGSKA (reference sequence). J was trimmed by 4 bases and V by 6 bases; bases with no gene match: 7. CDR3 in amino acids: CSASSGSVKNIQYF. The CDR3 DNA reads TGCAGTGCAAGTAGCGGGAGCGTGAAAAACATTCAGTACTTC.

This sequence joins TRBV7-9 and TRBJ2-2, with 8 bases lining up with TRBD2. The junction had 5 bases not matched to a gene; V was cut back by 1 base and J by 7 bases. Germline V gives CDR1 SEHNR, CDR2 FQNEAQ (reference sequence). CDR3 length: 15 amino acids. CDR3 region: CASSLEAGAVGELFF. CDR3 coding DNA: TGTGCCAGCAGCTTAGAAGCGGGAGCGGTCGGGGAGCTGTTTTTT.

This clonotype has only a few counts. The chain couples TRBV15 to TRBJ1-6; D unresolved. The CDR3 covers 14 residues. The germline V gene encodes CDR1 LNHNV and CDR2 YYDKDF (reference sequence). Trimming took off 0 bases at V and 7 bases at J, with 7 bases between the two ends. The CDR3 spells CATSRDKTNSPLHF. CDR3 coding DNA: TGTGCCACCAGCAGAGATAAGACCAATTCACCCCTCCACTTT. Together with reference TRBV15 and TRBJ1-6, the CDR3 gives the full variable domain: DAMVIQNPRYQVTQFGKPVTLSCSQTLNHNVMYWYQQKSSQAPKLLFHYYDKDFNNEADTPDNFQSRRPNTSFCFLDIRSPGLGDTAMYLCATSRDKTNSPLHFGNGTRLTVT.

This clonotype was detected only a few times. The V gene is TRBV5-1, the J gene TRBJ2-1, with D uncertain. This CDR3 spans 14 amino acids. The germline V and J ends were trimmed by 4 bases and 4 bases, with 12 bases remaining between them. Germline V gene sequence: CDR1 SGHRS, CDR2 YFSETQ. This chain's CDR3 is CASSVQDGYNEQFF. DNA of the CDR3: TGCGCCAGCAGCGTGCAGGACGGGTACAATGAGCAGTTCTTC.

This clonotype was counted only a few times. CDR3 loop: CSASPSPAGGPVEQFF. CDR3 DNA: TGCAGTGCTAGTCCTTCCCCGGCGGGAGGGCCGGTTGAGCAGTTCTTC. The chain employs TRBV20-1 and TRBJ2-1; TRBD2 matches 9 bases. Germline V gene lookup returns CDR1 DFQATT and CDR2 SNEGSKA (reference sequence). V shed 3 bases, J shed 9 bases, and the junction held 15 bases outside the gene matches. The CDR3 extends over 16 amino acids.

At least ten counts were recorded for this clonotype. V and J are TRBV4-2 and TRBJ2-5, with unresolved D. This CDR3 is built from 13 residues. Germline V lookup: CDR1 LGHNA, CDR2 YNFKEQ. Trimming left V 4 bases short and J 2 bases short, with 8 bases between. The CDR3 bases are TGTGCCAGCAGCCTAAGTGCTCAAGAGACCCAGTACTTC. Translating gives CASSLSAQETQYF.

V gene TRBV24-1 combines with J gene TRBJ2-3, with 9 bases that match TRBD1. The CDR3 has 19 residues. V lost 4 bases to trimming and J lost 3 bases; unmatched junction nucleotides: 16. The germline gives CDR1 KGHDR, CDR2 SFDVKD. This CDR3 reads CATSDVREQGATGTDTQYF. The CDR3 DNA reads TGTGCCACCAGTGACGTGAGGGAACAGGGGGCTACGGGGACAGATACGCAGTATTTT.

The CDR3: CASSPRPGSPETQYF. DNA for the CDR3: TGTGCCAGCTCACCACGGCCAGGGTCCCCAGAGACCCAGTACTTC. V and J are TRBV18 and TRBJ2-5; a possible D gene is TRBD1 (5 bases). Germline CDR1 KGHSH, CDR2 LQKENI. The CDR3 has 15 amino acids. V dropped 1 base and J dropped 4 bases, with 13 bases sitting between them.

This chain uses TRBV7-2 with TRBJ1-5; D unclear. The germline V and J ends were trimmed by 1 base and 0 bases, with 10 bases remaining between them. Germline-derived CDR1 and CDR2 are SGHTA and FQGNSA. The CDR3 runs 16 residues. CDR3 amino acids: CASSLVSRASNQPQHF. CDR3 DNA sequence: TGTGCCAGCAGCTTAGTGTCGCGAGCTAGCAATCAGCCCCAGCATTTT.

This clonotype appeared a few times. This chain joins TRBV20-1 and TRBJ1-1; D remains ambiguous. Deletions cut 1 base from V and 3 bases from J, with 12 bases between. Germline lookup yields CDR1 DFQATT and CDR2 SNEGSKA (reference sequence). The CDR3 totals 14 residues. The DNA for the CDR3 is TGCAGTGCTAGAGGGAAAGGATGGGACACTGAAGCTTTCTTT. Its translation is CSARGKGWDTEAFF.

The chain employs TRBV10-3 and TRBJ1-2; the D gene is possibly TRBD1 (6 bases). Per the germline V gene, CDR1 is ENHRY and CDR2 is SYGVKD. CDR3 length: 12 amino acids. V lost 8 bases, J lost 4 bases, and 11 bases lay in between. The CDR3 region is CAIRTDGYGYTF. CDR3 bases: TGTGCCATCCGGACAGATGGCTATGGCTACACCTTC.

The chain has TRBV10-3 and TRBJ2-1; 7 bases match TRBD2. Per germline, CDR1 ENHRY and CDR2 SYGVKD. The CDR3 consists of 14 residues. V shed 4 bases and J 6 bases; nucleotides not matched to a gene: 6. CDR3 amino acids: CAISGGSFGNEQFF. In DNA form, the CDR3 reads TGTGCCATCAGTGGCGGGAGCTTTGGCAATGAGCAGTTCTTC.

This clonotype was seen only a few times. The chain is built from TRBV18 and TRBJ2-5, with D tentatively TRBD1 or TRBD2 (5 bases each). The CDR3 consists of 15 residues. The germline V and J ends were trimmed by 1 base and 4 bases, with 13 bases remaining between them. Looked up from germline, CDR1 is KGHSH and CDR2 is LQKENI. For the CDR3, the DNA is TGTGCCAGCTCACCACTGGCCAGAGGGGTAGAGACCCAGTACTTC. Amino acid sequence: CASSPLARGVETQYF.

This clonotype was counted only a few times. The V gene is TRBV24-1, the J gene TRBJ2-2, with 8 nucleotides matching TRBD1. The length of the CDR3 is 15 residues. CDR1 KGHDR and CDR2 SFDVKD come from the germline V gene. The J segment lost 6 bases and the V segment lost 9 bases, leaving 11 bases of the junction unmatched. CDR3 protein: CATGPGRGLSGELFF. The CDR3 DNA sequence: TGTGCCACCGGCCCCGGCAGGGGGCTCTCCGGGGAGCTGTTTTTT.